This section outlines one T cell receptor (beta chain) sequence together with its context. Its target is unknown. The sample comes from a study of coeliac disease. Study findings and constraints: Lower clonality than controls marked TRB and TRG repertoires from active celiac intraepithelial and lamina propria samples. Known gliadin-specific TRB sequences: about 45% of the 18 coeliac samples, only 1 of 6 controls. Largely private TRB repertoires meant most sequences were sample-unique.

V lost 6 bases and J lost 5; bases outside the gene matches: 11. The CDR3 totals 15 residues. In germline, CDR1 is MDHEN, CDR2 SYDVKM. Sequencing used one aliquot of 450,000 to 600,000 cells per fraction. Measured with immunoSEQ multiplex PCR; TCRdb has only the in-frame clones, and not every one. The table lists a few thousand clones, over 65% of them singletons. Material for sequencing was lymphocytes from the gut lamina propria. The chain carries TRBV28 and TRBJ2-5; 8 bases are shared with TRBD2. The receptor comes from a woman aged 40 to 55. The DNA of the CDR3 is TGTGCCAGCAGCATCGCCGGGACTAGGGGCGAGACCCAGTACTTC. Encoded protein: CASSIAGTRGETQYF.